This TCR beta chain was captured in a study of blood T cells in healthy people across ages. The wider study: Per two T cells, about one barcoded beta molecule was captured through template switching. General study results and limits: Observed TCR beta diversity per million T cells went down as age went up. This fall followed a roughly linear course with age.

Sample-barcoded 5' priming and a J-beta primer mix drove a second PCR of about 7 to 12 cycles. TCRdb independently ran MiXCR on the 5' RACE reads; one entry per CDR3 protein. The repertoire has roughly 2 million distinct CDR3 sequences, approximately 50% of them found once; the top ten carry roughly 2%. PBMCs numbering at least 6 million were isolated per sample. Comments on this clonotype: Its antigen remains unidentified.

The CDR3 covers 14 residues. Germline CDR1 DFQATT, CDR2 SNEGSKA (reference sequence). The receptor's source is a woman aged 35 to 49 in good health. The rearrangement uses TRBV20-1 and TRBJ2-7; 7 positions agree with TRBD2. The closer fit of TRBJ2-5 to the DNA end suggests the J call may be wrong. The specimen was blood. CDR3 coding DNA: TGCAGTGCTAGAGAACCTCTAGCGGTAGGGACCCAGTACTTC. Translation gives CSAREPLAVGTQYF.